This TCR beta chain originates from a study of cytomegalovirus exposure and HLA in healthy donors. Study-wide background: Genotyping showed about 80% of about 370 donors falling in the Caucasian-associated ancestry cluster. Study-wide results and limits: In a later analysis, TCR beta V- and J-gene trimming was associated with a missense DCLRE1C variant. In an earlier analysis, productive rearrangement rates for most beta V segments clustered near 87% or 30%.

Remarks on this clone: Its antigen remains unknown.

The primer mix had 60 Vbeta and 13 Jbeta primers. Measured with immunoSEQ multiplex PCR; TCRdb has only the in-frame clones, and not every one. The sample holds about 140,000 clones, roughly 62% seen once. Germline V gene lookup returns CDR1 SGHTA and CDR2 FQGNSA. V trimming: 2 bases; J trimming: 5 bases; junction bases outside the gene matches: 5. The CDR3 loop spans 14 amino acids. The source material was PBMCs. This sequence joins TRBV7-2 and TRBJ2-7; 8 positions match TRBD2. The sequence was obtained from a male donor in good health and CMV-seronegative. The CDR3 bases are TGTGCCAGCAGCTTAATCGGGACTAGGAACGAGCAGTACTTC. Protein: CASSLIGTRNEQYF.